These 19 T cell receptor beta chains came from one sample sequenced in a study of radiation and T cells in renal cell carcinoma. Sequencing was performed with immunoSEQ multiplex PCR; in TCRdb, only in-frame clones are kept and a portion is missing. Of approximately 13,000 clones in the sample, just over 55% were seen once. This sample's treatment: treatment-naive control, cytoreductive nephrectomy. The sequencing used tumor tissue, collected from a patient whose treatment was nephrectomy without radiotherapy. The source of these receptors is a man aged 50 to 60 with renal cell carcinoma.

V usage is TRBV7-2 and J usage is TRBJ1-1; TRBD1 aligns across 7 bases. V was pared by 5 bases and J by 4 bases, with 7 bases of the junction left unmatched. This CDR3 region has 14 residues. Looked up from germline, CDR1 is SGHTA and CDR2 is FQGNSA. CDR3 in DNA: TGTGCCAGCAGCCCAAGGACAGGATTCACTGAAGCTTTCTTT. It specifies CASSPRTGFTEAFF.

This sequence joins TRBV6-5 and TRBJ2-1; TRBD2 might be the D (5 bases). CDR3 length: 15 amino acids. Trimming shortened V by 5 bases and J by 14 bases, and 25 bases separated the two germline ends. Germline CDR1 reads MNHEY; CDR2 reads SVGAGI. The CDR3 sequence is CASSPEGIARPREFF. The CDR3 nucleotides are TGTGCCAGCAGTCCGGAAGGGATAGCGAGACCGCGAGAGTTCTTC.

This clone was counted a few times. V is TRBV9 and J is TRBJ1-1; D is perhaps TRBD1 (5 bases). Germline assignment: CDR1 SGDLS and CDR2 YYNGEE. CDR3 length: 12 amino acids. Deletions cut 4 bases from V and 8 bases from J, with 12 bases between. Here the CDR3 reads CASSPGTLEAFF. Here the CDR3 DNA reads TGTGCCAGCAGCCCGGGGACTTTGGAAGCTTTCTTT.

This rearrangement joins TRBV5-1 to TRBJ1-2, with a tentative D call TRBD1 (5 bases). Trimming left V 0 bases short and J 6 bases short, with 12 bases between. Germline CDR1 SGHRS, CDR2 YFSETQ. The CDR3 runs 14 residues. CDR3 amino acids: CASSLGDSINGYTF. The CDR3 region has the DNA TGCGCCAGCAGCTTGGGGGACTCCATCAATGGCTACACCTTC.

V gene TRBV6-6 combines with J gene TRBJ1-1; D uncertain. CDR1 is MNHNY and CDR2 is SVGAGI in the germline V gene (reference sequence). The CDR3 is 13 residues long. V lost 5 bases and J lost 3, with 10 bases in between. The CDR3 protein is CASSDGRYTEAFF. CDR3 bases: TGTGCCAGCAGTGACGGGCGATACACTGAAGCTTTCTTT.

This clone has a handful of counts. This CDR3 reads CASSGTGGQGPLSGANVLTF. In DNA, the CDR3 is TGTGCCAGCAGCGGCACCGGCGGACAGGGACCCCTCTCTGGGGCCAACGTCCTGACTTTC. The chain has TRBV2 and TRBJ2-6; 8 bases align to TRBD1. The CDR3 covers 20 residues. Germline assignment: CDR1 SNHLY and CDR2 FYNNEI. Losses at the gene ends were 6 bases for V and 0 bases for J; bases not matched to a gene: 16.

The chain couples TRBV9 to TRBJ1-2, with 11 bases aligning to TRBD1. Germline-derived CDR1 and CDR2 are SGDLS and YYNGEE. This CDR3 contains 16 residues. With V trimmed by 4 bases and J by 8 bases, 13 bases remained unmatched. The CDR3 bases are TGTGCCAGCAGCCAAGGACAGGGGGCGCCTGGGGAAGGCTACACCTTC. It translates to CASSQGQGAPGEGYTF.

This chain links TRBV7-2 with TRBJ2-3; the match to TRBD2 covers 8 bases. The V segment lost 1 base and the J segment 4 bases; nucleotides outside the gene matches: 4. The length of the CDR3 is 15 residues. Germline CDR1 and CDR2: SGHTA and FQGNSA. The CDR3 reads CASSLEAGEADTQYF. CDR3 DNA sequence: TGTGCCAGCAGCTTAGAAGCGGGGGAGGCAGATACGCAGTATTTT.

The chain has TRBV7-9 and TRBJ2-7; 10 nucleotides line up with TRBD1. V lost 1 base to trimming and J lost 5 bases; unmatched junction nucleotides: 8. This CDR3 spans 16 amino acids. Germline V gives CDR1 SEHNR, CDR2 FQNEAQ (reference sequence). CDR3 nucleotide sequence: TGTGCCAGCAGCTTAGGGGGACAGGGGAGAACCGACGAGCAGTACTTC. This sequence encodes CASSLGGQGRTDEQYF.

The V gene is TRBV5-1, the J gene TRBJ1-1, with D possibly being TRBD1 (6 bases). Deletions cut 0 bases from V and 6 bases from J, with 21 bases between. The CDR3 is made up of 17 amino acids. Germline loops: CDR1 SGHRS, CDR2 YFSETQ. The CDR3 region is CASSLVRPVQGRAEAFF. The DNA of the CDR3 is TGCGCCAGCAGCTTGGTGCGCCCCGTACAGGGAAGGGCTGAAGCTTTCTTT. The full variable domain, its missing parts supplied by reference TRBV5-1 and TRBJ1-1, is KAGVTQTPRYLIKTRGQQVTLSCSPISGHRSVSWYQQTPGQGLQFLFEYFSETQRNKGNFPGRFSGRQFSNSRSEMNVSTLELGDSALYLCASSLVRPVQGRAEAFFGQGTRLTVV.

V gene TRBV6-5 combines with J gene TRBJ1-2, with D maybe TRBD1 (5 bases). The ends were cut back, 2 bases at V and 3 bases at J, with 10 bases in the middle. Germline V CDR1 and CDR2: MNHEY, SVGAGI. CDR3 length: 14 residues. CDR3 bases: TGTGCCAGCAGTTACCGGGGCGGATACTATGGCTACACCTTC. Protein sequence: CASSYRGGYYGYTF.

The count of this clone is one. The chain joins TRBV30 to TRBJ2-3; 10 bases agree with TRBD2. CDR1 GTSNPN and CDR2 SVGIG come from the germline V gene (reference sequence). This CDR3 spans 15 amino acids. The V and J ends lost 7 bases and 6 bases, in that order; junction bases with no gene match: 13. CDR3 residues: CASTRGLARSDTQYF. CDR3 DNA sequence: TGTGCCTCCACCAGGGGACTAGCGAGATCGGATACGCAGTATTTT.

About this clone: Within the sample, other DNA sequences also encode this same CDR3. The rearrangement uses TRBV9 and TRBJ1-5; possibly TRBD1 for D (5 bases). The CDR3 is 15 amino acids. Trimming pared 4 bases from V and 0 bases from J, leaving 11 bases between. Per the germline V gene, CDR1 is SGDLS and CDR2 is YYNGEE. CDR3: CASSSGGGSNQPQHF. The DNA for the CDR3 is TGTGCCAGCAGCTCTGGCGGGGGTAGCAATCAGCCCCAGCATTTT.

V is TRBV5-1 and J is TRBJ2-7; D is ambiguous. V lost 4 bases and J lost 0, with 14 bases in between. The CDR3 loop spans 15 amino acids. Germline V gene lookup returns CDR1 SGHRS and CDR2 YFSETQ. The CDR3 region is CASSPASEASYEQYF. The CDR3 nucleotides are TGCGCCAGCAGCCCCGCCTCCGAGGCCTCCTACGAGCAGTACTTC.

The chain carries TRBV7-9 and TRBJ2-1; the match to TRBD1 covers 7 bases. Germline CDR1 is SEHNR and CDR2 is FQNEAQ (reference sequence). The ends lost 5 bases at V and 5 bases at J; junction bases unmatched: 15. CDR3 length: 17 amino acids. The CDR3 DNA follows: TGTGCCAGCAGCGGGGAAGCAGGGGGAAGGCTCGACAATGAGCAGTTCTTC. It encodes CASSGEAGGRLDNEQFF.

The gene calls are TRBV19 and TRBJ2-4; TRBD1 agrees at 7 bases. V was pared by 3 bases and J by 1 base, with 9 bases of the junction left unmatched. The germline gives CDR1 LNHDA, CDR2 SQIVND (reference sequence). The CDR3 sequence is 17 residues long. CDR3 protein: CASSIPTGPRAKNIQYF. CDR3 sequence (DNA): TGTGCCAGTAGTATCCCGACAGGGCCTAGGGCCAAAAACATTCAGTACTTC. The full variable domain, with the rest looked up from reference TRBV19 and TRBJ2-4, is DGGITQSPKYLFRKEGQNVTLSCEQNLNHDAMYWYRQDPGQGLRLIYYSQIVNDFQKGDIAEGYSVSREKKESFPLTVTSAQKNPTAFYLCASSIPTGPRAKNIQYFGAGTRLSVL.

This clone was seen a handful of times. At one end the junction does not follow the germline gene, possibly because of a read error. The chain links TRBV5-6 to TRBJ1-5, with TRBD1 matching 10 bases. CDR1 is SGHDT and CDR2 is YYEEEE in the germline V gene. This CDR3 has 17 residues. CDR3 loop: CASSFGIIGTGDLRVDF. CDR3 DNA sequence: TGTGCCAGCAGCTTCGGAATTATCGGGACAGGGGATTTGAGGGTGGATTTT.

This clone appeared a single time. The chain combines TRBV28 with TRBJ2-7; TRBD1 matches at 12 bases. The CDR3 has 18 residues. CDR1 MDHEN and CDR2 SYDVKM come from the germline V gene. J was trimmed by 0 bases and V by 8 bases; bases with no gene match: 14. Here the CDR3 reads CASLSSPGQGAHSYEQYF. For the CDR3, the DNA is TGTGCCAGCCTATCCTCTCCGGGACAGGGGGCTCACTCCTACGAGCAGTACTTC.

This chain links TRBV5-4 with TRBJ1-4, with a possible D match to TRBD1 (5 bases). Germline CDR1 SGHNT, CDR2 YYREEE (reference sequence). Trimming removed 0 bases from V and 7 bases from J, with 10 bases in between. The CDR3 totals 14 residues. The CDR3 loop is CASSLDPGSEKLFF. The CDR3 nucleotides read TGTGCCAGCAGCTTGGATCCAGGGAGTGAAAAACTGTTTTTT.